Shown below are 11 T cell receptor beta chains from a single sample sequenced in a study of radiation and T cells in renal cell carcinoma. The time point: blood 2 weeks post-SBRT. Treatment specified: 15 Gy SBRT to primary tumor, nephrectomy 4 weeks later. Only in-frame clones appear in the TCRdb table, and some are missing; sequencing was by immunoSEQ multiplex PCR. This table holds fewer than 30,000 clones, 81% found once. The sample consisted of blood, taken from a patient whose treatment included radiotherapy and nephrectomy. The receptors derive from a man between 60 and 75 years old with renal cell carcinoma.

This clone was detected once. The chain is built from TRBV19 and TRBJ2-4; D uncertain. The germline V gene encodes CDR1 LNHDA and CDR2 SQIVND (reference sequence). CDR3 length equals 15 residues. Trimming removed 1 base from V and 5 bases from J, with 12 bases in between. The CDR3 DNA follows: TGTGCCAGTAGTATAGGCCGCAGCAAGGAAAACATTCAGTACTTC. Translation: CASSIGRSKENIQYF.

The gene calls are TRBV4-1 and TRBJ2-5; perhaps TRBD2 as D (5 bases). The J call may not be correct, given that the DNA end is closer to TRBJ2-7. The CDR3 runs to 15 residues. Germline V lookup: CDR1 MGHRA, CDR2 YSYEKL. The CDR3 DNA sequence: TGCGCCAGCAGCCAGCAGGAGGCGAGCTCCTACGAGCAGTACTTC. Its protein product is CASSQQEASSYEQYF.

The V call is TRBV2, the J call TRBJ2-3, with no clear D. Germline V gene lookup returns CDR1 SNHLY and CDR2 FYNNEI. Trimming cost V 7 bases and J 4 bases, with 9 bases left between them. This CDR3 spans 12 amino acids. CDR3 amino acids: CASMDDADTQYF. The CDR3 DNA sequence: TGTGCCAGCATGGACGACGCAGATACGCAGTATTTT.

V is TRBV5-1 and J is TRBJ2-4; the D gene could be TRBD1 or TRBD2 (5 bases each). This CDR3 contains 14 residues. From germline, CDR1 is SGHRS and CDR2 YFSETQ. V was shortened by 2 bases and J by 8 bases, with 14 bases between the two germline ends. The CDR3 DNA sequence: TGCGCCAGCAGCTTCTCGGGGCCGAGTGACATTCAGTACTTC. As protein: CASSFSGPSDIQYF. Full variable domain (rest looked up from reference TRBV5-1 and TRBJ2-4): KAGVTQTPRYLIKTRGQQVTLSCSPISGHRSVSWYQQTPGQGLQFLFEYFSETQRNKGNFPGRFSGRQFSNSRSEMNVSTLELGDSALYLCASSFSGPSDIQYFGAGTRLSVL.

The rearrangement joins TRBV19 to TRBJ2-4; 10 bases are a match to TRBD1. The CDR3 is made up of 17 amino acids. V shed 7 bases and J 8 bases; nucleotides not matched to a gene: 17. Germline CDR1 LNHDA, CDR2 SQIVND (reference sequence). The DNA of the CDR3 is TGTGCCAGTAATGTGGGACAGGGGCGGATCCAAAGTCACATTCAGTACTTC. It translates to CASNVGQGRIQSHIQYF.

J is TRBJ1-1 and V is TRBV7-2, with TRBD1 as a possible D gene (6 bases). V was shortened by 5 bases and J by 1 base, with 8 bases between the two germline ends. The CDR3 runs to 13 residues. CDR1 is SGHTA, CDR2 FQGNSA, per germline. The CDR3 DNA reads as TGTGCCAGCAGCGAGGACAGGAACACTGAAGCTTTCTTT. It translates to CASSEDRNTEAFF.

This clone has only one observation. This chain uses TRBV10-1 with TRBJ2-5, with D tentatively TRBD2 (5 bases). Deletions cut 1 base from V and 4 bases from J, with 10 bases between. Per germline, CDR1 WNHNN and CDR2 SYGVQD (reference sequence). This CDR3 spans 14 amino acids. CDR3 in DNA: TGCGCCAGCAGTGAGTTCCGTGCGGGAGAGACCCAGTACTTC. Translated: CASSEFRAGETQYF.

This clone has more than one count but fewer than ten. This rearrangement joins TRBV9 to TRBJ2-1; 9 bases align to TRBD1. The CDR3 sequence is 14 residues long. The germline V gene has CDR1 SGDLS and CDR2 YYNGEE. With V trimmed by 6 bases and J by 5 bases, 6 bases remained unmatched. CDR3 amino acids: CASTRTGDHNEQFF. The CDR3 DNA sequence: TGTGCCAGCACCAGGACAGGGGATCACAATGAGCAGTTCTTC.

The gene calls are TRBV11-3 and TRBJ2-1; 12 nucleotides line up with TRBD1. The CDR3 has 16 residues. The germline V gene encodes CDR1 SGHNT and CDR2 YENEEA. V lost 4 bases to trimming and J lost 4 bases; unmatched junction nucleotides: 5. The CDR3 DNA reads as TGTGCCAGCAGCTCAGGGACAGGGGGCTTTTACAATGAGCAGTTCTTC. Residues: CASSSGTGGFYNEQFF.

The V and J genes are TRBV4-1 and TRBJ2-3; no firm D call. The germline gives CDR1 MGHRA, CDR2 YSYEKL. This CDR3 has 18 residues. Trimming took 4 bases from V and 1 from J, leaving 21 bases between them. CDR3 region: CASSLTRLEVVGTDTQYF. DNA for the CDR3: TGCGCCAGCAGCCTAACCAGGTTAGAGGTCGTAGGCACAGATACGCAGTATTTT.

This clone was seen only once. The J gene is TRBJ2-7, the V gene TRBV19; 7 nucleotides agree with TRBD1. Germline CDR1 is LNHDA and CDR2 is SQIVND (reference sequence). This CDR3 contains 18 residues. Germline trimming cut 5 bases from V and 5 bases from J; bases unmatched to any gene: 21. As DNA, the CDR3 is TGTGCCAGTAGTCCCGGACAGGAAACTCCTTCGTTGAGGGACGAGCAGTACTTC. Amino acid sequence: CASSPGQETPSLRDEQYF.